This section outlines one T cell receptor beta chain sequence together with its context. Its antigen remains unknown. V lost 7 bases to trimming and J lost 9 bases; unmatched junction nucleotides: 13. From germline, CDR1 is MNHNS and CDR2 SASEGT. There are 15 residues in the CDR3. This sample is part of a study of beta chain features in type 1 diabetes. Study observations and caveats: PCR might show a preference for shorter templates, equally across patients and controls.

All of the isolated RNA was reverse transcribed, so expressed TCRB transcripts were sequenced. Measured with immunoSEQ multiplex PCR; TCRdb has only the in-frame clones, and not every one. The repertoire holds approximately 150,000 clones, about 9.1% seen once, with about 0.6% in the top ten. The sample taken for sequencing was central memory CD4+ T cells from blood. This TCR derives from a woman in her thirties or forties in good health. The chain uses TRBV6-1 and TRBJ2-1; 9 nucleotides match TRBD1. The CDR3 DNA reads TGTGCCAGCACCGAAAGGGTACAGGGGGCGATTGAGCAGTTCTTC. Its protein product is CASTERVQGAIEQFF.